This TCR beta chain was captured in a study of Graves' ophthalmopathy and Graves' hyperthyroidism. Regarding the study as a whole: The blood repertoire also included most expanded thyroid clonotypes above 0.001 frequency. Ophthalmopathy progression cases were predicted by the model with roughly 68% sensitivity and 72.22% specificity.

To note about this clonotype: The antigen is not known.

RNA transcripts served as template for amplifying TCR beta CDR3 sequences. Second-round multiplex PCR came after a first-round RT-PCR that employed HTBI primers. TCRdb ran MiXCR on the multiplex PCR reads and lists one entry per CDR3 protein. The data contain roughly 1.1 million distinct CDR3 sequences, less than 45% of them singletons. The study recruited hyperthyroidism patients aged 18 to 65 who were newly diagnosed, under 2 months' duration. Thyroid ultrasound, orbital computed tomography, TRAb, serum thyroxine and clinical symptoms formed the basis of diagnosis. Sequenced material: peripheral blood or thyroid tissue (not recorded which). The TCR sequence derives from an adult man with Graves' hyperthyroidism.

The DNA of the CDR3 is TGTGCCAGCAGTTCCGGGGACAGGGGCGGAAAACTGTTTTTT. It translates to CASSSGDRGGKLFF. The V gene is TRBV7-3, the J gene TRBJ1-4, with 10 bases fitting TRBD1. This CDR3 spans 14 amino acids. The junction had 8 bases not matched to a gene; V was cut back by 6 bases and J by 10 bases. CDR1 and CDR2 (germline): SGHTA, FQGTGA. Full variable domain (remainder filled in from reference TRBV7-3 and TRBJ1-4): GAGVSQTPSNKVTEKGKYVELRCDPISGHTALYWYRQSLGQGPEFLIYFQGTGAADDSGLPNDRFFAVRPEGSVSTLKIQRTERGDSAVYLCASSSGDRGGKLFFGSGTQLSVL.